A selection of T cell receptor beta chains follows, all from one sample in a study of T cell changes during pregnancy in multiple sclerosis. Repertoires were generated with immunoSEQ multiplex PCR, while TCRdb's copy carries only in-frame clones and drops some. The table lists roughly 27,000 clones, 88% of them singletons. The sequenced sample was CD8+ T cells from peripheral blood mononuclear cells, obtained in the second trimester of pregnancy. Every receptor here comes from a female donor with multiple sclerosis, enrolled in a pregnancy study. CDR3s include the opening cysteine and the closing phenylalanine or tryptophan. Each record gives: V gene, J gene, clone size, D gene, CDR3 protein, CDR3 DNA. A D gene is named only where the DNA matches it firmly. Some rows have no size entry. The others give once, few or many, or a class for an expanded clone.

V: TRBV5-5; J: TRBJ1-2; size: NA; D: NA; CDR3: CASSLEGVGGANYGYTF; DNA: TGTGCCAGCAGCTTGGAAGGCGTGGGCGGGGCTAACTATGGCTACACCTTC
V: TRBV5-1; J: TRBJ2-7; size: NA; D: NA; CDR3: CASSDVLSQGFAYEQYF; DNA: TGCGCCAGCAGCGACGTACTATCGCAGGGGTTTGCGTACGAGCAGTACTTC
V: TRBV6-5; J: TRBJ1-5; size: NA; D: NA; CDR3: CASRPGQHNQPQHF; DNA: TGTGCCAGCAGACCCGGACAGCATAATCAGCCCCAGCATTTT
V: TRBV29-1; J: TRBJ1-5; size: few; D: TRBD1; CDR3: CSVVSGQENQPQHF; DNA: TGCAGCGTTGTTTCGGGACAGGAAAATCAGCCCCAGCATTTT
V: TRBV6-5; J: TRBJ1-1; size: few; D: TRBD1; CDR3: CASSYTGVETEAFF; DNA: TGTGCCAGCAGTTACACAGGGGTGGAGACTGAAGCTTTCTTT
V: TRBV7-9; J: TRBJ2-1; size: NA; D: TRBD1; CDR3: CASSWTGTGGNEQFF; DNA: TGTGCCAGCAGCTGGACCGGGACAGGGGGAAATGAGCAGTTCTTC
V: TRBV6-6; J: TRBJ2-1; size: NA; D: TRBD2; CDR3: CASSQAGGIYNEQFF; DNA: TGTGCCAGCAGTCAAGCGGGGGGAATCTACAATGAGCAGTTCTTC
V: TRBV7-2; J: TRBJ2-1; size: NA; D: NA; CDR3: CASSSRGTLNEQFF; DNA: TGTGCCAGCAGCTCCCGAGGGACTCTTAATGAGCAGTTCTTC
V: TRBV16; J: TRBJ2-1; size: NA; D: TRBD2; CDR3: CASSLWRGVNEQFF; DNA: TGTGCCAGCAGCCTCTGGCGGGGGGTCAATGAGCAGTTCTTC
V: TRBV6-1; J: TRBJ2-7; size: NA; D: NA; CDR3: CASSHFPREQYF; DNA: TGTGCCAGCAGTCATTTCCCTCGGGAGCAGTACTTC
V: TRBV4-3; J: TRBJ2-1; size: NA; D: TRBD2; CDR3: CASSHGGLPSSYNEQFF; DNA: TGCGCCAGCAGCCATGGGGGACTACCGAGCTCCTACAATGAGCAGTTCTTC
V: TRBV5-6; J: TRBJ1-6; size: once; D: NA; CDR3: CASSLRDTETPLHF; DNA: TGTGCCAGCAGCTTACGGGATACAGAGACACCCCTCCACTTT
V: TRBV6-6; J: TRBJ1-5; size: NA; D: TRBD1; CDR3: CASSYRTGLSNQPQHF; DNA: TGTGCCAGCAGTTACCGGACAGGGCTATCCAATCAGCCCCAGCATTTT
V: TRBV6-1; J: TRBJ2-7; size: NA; D: TRBD1; CDR3: CATSSGTGISEQYF; DNA: TGTGCCACCTCCTCCGGGACAGGGATCTCCGAGCAGTACTTC
V: TRBV5-6; J: TRBJ2-3; size: NA; D: TRBD1; CDR3: CASSWGQGADTQYF; DNA: TGTGCCAGCAGCTGGGGACAGGGGGCAGATACGCAGTATTTT
V: TRBV5-1; J: TRBJ2-7; size: NA; D: NA; CDR3: CASSLSQGGHYEQYF; DNA: TGCGCCAGCAGCTTGTCCCAGGGTGGACACTACGAGCAGTACTTC
V: TRBV13; J: TRBJ1-1; size: once; D: NA; CDR3: CASSLSSGGPGDTEAFF; DNA: TGTGCCAGCAGCTTATCATCGGGGGGGCCTGGGGACACTGAAGCTTTCTTT
V: TRBV28; J: TRBJ1-2; size: NA; D: NA; CDR3: CASRRGWDGYTF; DNA: TGTGCCAGCCGCAGGGGTTGGGATGGCTACACCTTC
V: TRBV6-4; J: TRBJ2-3; size: few; D: TRBD1; CDR3: CASSDSTGPDTQYF; DNA: TGTGCCAGCAGTGACTCGACAGGGCCAGATACGCAGTATTTT
V: TRBV19; J: TRBJ2-1; size: NA; D: NA; CDR3: CASSLRVSYNEQFF; DNA: TGTGCCAGTAGTCTGAGGGTCTCCTACAATGAGCAGTTCTTC
V: TRBV5-4; J: TRBJ1-1; size: NA; D: NA; CDR3: CASSLELSNTEAFF; DNA: TGTGCCAGCAGCTTGGAACTGTCGAACACTGAAGCTTTCTTT
V: TRBV9; J: TRBJ1-5; size: NA; D: NA; CDR3: CASSGTGNQPQHF; DNA: TGTGCCAGCAGCGGTACAGGGAATCAGCCCCAGCATTTT